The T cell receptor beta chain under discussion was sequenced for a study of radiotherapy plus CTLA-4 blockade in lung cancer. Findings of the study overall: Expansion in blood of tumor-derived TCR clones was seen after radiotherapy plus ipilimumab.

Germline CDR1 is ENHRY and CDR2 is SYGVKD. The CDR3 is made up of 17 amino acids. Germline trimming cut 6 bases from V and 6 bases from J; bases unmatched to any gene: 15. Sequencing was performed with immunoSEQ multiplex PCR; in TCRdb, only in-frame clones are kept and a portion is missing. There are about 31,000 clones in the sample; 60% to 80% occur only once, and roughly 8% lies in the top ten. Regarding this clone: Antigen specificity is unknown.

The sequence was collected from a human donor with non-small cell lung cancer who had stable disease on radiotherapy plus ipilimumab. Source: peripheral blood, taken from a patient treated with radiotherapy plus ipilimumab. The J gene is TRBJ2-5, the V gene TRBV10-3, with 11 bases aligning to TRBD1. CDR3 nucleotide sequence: TGTGCCATCAGCGCCGGGACAGGGGGGAGGGGGTCCCAGACCCAGTACTTC. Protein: CAISAGTGGRGSQTQYF.